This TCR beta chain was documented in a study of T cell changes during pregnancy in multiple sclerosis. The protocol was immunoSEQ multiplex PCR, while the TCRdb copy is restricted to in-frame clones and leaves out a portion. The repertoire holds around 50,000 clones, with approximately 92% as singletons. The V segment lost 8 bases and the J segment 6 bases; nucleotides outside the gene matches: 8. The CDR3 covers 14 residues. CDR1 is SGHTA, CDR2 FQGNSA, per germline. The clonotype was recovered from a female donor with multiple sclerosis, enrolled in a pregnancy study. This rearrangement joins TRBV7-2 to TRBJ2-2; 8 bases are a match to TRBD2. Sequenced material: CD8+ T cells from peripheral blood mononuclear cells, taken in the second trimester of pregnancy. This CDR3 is CASPGQLAAGELFF. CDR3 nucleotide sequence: TGTGCCAGCCCGGGCCAACTAGCGGCCGGGGAGCTGTTTTTT.